The T cell receptor beta chain described here comes from a study of T cell responses to AZD1222 COVID-19 vaccine. Overall study findings and caveats: Only 5 or 6 people who got AZD1222 tested seropositive at baseline. The donor group comprised mostly white British people and more females; the analysis possibly underestimated clonal diversity. A rise in Spike-specific TCR breadth and depth followed two AZD1222 doses. Dominant at 160-218 and 743-854, vaccine-associated CD4 TCRs also spanned spike.

With regard to this clone: Its antigen is not identified.

Germline CDR1 and CDR2: MGHRA and YSYEKL. Trimming cost V 1 base and J 8 bases; bases outside gene matches: 14. This CDR3 has 18 residues. Produced via immunoSEQ multiplex PCR; TCRdb's table is partial and in-frame only. Of about 110,000 clones detected, approximately 89% appear once; the ten largest clones hold around 3.3%. The rearrangement uses TRBV4-1 and TRBJ2-1; 10 nucleotides match TRBD2. Specimen: peripheral blood, collected on day 0 of MenACWY control vaccination. The TCR sequence derives from an adult in good health. The CDR3 DNA reads as TGCGCCAGCAGCCAAGGGCAGCAGCGGGGGGGCCTGATATATGAGCAGTTCTTC. Encoded protein: CASSQGQQRGGLIYEQFF.